The T cell receptor beta chain described here comes from a study of blood T cell repertoires in COVID-19. This CDR3 has 16 residues. CDR1 and CDR2 (germline): SNHLY, FYNNEI. The V and J ends lost 8 bases and 5 bases respectively, with 25 bases between them. Here immunoSEQ multiplex PCR was the method, and the copy in TCRdb shows in-frame clones only, minus some. The data contain 230,000 or so clones, roughly 88% of them singletons. The J gene is TRBJ2-7, the V gene TRBV2; D is possibly TRBD1 (6 bases). The sequence derives from a man aged 35 to 55 who had recovered from COVID-19. Material: peripheral blood. The CDR3 spells CASRRDPTGNLNEQYF. Written as DNA, the CDR3 is TGTGCCAGCCGTAGGGATCCTACAGGGAACCTAAACGAGCAGTACTTC.